This T cell receptor (beta chain) was captured by sequencing in a study of T-cell memory formation after mild COVID-19. Study in general: Largely, the TCR clusters proved donor specific. Study conclusions and caveats: SARS-CoV-2 specificity of second-wave clones peaking day 37 was unconfirmed. Largely, contracting CD4+ clones fell within CM and EM, and contracting CD8+ clones within EMRA. Pre-infection memory already had some responding clones, implying cross-reactive memory joined.

On this clonotype: Its target is not known.

In germline, CDR1 is SGHKS, CDR2 YYEKEE (reference sequence). V lost 3 bases, J lost 5 bases, and 11 bases lay in between. The CDR3 loop spans 13 amino acids. TCRdb processed the 5' RACE reads anew with MiXCR; each CDR3 protein has one entry. The sample has more than 250,000 distinct CDR3 sequences; around 15% are singletons. This clonotype originated in a man between 18 and 29 years old who had mild COVID-19 (a few samples of this study predate the infection). Cell type and time point are not known. This rearrangement joins TRBV5-5 to TRBJ1-2; weak D call: TRBD1 (5 bases). Sequencing was done on a sample of PBMCs or a T cell subset sorted from them (not recorded which). The chain's CDR3 is CASSSTGLYGYTF. CDR3 nucleotides: TGTGCCAGCAGCTCAACAGGATTGTATGGCTACACCTTC.